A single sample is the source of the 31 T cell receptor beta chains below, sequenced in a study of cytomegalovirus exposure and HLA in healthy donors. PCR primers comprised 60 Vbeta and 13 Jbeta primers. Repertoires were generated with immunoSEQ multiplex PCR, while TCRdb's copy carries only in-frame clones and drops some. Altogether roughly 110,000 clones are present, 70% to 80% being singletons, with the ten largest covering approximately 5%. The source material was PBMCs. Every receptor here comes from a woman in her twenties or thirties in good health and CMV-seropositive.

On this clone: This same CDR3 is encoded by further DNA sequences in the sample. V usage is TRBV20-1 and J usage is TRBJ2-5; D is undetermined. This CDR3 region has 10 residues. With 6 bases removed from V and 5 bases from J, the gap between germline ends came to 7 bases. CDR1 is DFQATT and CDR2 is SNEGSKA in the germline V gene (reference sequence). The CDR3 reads CSAKRETQYF. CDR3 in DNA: TGCAGTGCCAAACGGGAGACCCAGTACTTC.

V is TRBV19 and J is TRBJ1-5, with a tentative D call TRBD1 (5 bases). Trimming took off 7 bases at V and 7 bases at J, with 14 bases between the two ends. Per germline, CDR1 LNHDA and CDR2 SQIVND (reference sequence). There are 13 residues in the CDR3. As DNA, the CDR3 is TGTGCCAGTACCGTGAGGGGAGGCCAGCCCCAGCATTTT. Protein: CASTVRGGQPQHF.

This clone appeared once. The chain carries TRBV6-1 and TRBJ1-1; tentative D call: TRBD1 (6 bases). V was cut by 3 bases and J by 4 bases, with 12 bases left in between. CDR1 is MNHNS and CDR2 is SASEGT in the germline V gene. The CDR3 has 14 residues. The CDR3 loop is CASSDLGQITEAFF. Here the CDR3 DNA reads TGTGCCAGCAGTGACCTAGGACAGATCACTGAAGCTTTCTTT.

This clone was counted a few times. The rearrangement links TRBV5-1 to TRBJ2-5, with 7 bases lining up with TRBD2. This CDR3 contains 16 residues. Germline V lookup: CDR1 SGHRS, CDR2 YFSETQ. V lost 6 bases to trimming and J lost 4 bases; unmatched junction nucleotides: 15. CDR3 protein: CASISGRVPWRETQYF. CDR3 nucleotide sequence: TGCGCCAGCATCTCAGGGAGGGTGCCTTGGCGAGAGACCCAGTACTTC.

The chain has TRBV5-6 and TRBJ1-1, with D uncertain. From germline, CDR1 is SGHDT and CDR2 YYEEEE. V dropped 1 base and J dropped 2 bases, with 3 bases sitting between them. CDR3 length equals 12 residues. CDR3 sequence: CASSLTNTEAFF. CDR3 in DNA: TGTGCCAGCAGCTTGACTAACACTGAAGCTTTCTTT.

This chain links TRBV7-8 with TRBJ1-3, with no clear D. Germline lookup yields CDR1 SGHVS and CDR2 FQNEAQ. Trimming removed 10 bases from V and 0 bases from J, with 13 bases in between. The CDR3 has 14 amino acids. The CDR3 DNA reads TGTGCCACCCGGGGATTCCGCTCTGGAAACACCATATATTTT. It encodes CATRGFRSGNTIYF.

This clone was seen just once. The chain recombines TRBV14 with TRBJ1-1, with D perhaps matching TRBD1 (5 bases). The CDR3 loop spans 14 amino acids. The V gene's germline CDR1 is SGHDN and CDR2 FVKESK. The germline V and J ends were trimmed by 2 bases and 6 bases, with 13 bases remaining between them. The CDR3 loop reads CASSQKGAPPEAFF. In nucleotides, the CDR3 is TGTGCCAGCAGCCAAAAAGGGGCCCCACCTGAAGCTTTCTTT.

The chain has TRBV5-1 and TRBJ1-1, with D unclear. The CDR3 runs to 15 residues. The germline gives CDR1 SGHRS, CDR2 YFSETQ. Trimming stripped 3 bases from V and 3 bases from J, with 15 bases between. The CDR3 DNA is TGCGCCAGCAGCTCACTCGGGGTGGAAGACACTGAAGCTTTCTTT. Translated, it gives CASSSLGVEDTEAFF.

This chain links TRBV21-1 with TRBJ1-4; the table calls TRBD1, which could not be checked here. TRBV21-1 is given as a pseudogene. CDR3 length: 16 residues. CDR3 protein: CASSKDIIGTNEKLFF. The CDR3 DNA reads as TGTGCCAGCAGCAAAGATATTATTGGTACAAATGAAAAACTGTTTTTT.

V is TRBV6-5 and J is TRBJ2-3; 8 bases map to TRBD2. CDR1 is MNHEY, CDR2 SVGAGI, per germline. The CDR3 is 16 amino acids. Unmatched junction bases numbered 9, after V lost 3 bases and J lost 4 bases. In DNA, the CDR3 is TGTGCCAGCAGTTATCTCAGCGGGAGAGGATCAGATACGCAGTATTTT. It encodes CASSYLSGRGSDTQYF.

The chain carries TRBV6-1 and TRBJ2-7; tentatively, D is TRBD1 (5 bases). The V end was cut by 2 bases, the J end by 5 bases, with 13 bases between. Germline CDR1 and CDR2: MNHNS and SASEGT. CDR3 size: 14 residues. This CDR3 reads CASSELYRTNEQYF. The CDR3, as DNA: TGTGCCAGCAGTGAATTGTACAGGACAAACGAGCAGTACTTC.

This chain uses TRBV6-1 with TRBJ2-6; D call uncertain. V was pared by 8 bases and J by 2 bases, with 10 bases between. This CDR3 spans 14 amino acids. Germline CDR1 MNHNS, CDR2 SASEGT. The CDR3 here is CASLFSAGANVLTF. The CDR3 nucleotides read TGTGCCAGCCTCTTTAGTGCTGGGGCCAACGTCCTGACTTTC.

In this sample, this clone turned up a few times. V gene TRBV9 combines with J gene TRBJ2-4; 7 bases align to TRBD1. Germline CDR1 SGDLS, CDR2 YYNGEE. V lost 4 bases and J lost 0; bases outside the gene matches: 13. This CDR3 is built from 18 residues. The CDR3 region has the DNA TGTGCCAGCAGCCCCAGAGAACAGGGGATCCTAGCCAAAAACATTCAGTACTTC. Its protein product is CASSPREQGILAKNIQYF.

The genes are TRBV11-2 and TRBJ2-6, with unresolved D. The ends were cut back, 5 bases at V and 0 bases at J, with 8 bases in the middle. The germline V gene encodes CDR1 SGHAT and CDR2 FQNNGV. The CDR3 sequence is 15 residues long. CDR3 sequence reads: CASSIMSSGANVLTF. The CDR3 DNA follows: TGTGCCAGCAGCATTATGAGCTCTGGGGCCAACGTCCTGACTTTC.

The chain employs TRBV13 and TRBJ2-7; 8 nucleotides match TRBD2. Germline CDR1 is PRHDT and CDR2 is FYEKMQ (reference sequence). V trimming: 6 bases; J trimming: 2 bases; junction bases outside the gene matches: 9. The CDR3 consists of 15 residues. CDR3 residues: CASSPNGGAAYEQYF. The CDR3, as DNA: TGTGCCAGCAGTCCCAACGGGGGGGCAGCCTACGAGCAGTACTTC. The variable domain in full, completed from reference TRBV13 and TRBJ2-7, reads AAGVIQSPRHLIKEKRETATLKCYPIPRHDTVYWYQQGPGQDPQFLISFYEKMQSDKGSIPDRFSAQQFSDYHSELNMSSLELGDSALYFCASSPNGGAAYEQYFGPGTRLTVT.

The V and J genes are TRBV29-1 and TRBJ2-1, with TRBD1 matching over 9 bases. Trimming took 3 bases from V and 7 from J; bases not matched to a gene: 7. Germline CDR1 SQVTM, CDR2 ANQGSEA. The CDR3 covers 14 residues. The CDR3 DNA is TGCAGCGTTGAGGACAGGGGCCGGATTAATGAGCAGTTCTTC. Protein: CSVEDRGRINEQFF.

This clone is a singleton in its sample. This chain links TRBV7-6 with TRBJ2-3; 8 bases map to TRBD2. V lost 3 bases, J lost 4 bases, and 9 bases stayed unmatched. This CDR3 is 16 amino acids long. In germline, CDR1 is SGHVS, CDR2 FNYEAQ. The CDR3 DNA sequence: TGTGCCAGCAGCTTTCTCAGCGGGACTAGTCCAGATACGCAGTATTTT. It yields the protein CASSFLSGTSPDTQYF.

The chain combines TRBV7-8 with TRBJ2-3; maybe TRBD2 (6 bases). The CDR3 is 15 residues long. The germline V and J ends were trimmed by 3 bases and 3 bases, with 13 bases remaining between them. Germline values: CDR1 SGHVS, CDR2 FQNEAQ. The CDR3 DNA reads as TGTGCCAGCAGCTTTAGTTCGGGGGAGACAGATACGCAGTATTTT. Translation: CASSFSSGETDTQYF.

CDR3 in amino acids: CASRRGGVGQGAWQPQHF. The CDR3 DNA reads as TGTGCCAGTAGGCGGGGAGGGGTGGGACAGGGGGCATGGCAGCCCCAGCATTTT. The gene calls are TRBV19 and TRBJ1-5; 12 bases match TRBD1. J was trimmed by 7 bases and V by 6 bases; bases with no gene match: 16. This CDR3 has 18 residues. Per the germline V gene, CDR1 is LNHDA and CDR2 is SQIVND (reference sequence).

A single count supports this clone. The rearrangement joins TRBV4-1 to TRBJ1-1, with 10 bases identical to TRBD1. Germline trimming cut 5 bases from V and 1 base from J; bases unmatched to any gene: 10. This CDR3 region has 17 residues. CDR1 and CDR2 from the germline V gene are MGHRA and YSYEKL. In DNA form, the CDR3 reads TGCGCCAGCAGCTCCGGAGGGGGACAGGGGAGGAACACTGAAGCTTTCTTT. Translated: CASSSGGGQGRNTEAFF.

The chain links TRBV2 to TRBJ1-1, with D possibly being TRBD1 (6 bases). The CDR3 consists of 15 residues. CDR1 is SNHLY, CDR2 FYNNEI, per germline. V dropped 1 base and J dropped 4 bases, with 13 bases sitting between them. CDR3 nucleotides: TGTGCCAGCAGTGAAGAAGGCAGGGGTGCCACTGAAGCTTTCTTT. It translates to CASSEEGRGATEAFF.

The DNA of the CDR3 is TGTGCCAGTATGGCAAACATGAACACTGAAGCTTTCTTT. The encoded protein is CASMANMNTEAFF. The rearrangement uses TRBV19 and TRBJ1-1; no firm D call. CDR1 LNHDA and CDR2 SQIVND come from the germline V gene (reference sequence). V shed 7 bases and J shed 0 bases, with 9 bases lying between them. The length of the CDR3 is 13 residues.

This CDR3 reads CAIRGRGNTEAFF. CDR3 bases: TGTGCCATTAGGGGCAGGGGGAACACTGAAGCTTTCTTT. This sequence joins TRBV19 and TRBJ1-1; possibly TRBD1 for D (6 bases). The V gene's germline CDR1 is LNHDA and CDR2 SQIVND (reference sequence). V lost 10 bases to trimming and J lost 1 base, with 13 bases between them. The CDR3 has 13 amino acids.

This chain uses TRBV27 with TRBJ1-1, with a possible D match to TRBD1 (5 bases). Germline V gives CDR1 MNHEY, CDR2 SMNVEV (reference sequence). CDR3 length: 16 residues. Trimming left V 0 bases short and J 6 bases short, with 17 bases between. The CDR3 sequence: CASSLSGATGVPEAFF. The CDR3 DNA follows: TGTGCCAGCAGTTTATCGGGCGCCACGGGGGTCCCTGAAGCTTTCTTT.

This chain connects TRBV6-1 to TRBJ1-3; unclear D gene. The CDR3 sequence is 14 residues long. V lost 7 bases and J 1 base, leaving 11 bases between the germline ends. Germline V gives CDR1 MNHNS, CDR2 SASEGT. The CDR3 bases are TGTGCCAGCACTGGCTTTTATTCTGGAAACACCATATATTTT. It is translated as CASTGFYSGNTIYF.

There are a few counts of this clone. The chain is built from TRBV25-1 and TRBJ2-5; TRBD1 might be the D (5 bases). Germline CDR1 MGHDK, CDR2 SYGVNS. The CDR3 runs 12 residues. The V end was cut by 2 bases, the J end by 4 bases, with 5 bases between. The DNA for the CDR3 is TGTGCCAGCAGTGAACAGGGAGAGACCCAGTACTTC. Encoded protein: CASSEQGETQYF.

CDR3 sequence (DNA): TGTGCCAGCAGTCGAAGCAATAATTCACCCCTCCACTTT. The encoded protein is CASSRSNNSPLHF. This rearrangement joins TRBV27 to TRBJ1-6; D gene unclear. Deletions cut 5 bases from V and 5 bases from J, with 7 bases between. The germline gives CDR1 MNHEY, CDR2 SMNVEV (reference sequence). The CDR3 consists of 13 residues.

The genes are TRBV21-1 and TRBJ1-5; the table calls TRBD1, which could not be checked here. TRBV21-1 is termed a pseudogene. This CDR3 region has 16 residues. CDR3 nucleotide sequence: TGTGCCAGCAGCAAAGGGTCGACCGGGACAAAACAGCCCCAGCATTTT. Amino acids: CASSKGSTGTKQPQHF.

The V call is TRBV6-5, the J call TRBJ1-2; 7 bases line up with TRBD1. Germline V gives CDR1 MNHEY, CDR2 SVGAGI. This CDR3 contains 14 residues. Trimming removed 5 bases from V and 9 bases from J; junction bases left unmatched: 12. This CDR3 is CASSGLQGKSSYTF. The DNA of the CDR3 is TGTGCCAGCAGTGGCCTACAGGGGAAAAGTAGCTACACCTTC.

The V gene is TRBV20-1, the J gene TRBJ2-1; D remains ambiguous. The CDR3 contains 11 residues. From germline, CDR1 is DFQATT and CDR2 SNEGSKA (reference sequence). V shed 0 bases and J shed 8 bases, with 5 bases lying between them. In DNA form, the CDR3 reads TGCAGTGCTAGAGATATGTATGAGCAGTTCTTC. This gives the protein CSARDMYEQFF.

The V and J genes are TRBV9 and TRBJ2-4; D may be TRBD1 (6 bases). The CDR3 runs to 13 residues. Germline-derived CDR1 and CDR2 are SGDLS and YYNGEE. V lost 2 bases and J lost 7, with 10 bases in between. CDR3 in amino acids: CASSVDSLNIQYF. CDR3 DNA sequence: TGTGCCAGCAGCGTGGACAGTCTTAACATTCAGTACTTC. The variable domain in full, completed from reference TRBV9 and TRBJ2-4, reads DSGVTQTPKHLITATGQRVTLRCSPRSGDLSVYWYQQSLDQGLQFLIQYYNGEERAKGNILERFSAQQFPDLHSELNLSSLELGDSALYFCASSVDSLNIQYFGAGTRLSVL.